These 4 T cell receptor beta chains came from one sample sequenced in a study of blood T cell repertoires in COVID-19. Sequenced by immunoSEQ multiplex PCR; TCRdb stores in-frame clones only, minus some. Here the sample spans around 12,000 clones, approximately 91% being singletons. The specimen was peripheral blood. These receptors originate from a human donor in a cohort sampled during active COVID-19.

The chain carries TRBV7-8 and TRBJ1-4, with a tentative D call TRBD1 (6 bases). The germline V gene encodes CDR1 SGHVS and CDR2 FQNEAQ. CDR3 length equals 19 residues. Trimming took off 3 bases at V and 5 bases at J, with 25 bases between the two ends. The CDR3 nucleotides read TGTGCCAGCAGCTTTGGATCATACGTCGGGGGGCAAAGGAATGAAAAACTGTTTTTT. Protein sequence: CASSFGSYVGGQRNEKLFF.

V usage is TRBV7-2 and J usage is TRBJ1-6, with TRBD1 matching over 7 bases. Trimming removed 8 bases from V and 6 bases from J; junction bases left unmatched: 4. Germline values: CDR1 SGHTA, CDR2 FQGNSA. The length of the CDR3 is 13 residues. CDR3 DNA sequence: TGTGCCAGCGGGACAGACCTTAATTCACCCCTCCACTTT. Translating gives CASGTDLNSPLHF.

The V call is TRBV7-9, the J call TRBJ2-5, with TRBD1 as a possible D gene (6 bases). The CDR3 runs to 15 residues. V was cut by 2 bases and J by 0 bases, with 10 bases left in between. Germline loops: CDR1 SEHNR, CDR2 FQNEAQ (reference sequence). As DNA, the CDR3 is TGTGCCAGCAGCTTACTGACAGGACACCAAGAGACCCAGTACTTC. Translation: CASSLLTGHQETQYF.

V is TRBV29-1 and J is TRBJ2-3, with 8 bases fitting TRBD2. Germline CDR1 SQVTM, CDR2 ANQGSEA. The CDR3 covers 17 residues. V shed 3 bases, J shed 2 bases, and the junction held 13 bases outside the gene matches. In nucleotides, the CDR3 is TGCAGCGTTGATGGGGACCAGGAAGCGGGAGTCACAGATACGCAGTATTTT. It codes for CSVDGDQEAGVTDTQYF.